The sequence of this T cell receptor beta chain was determined in a study of shared clonotypes between healthy human individuals. The V and J ends lost 9 bases and 4 bases, in that order; junction bases with no gene match: 13. This CDR3 contains 15 residues. Germline CDR1 is LNHDA and CDR2 is SQIVND (reference sequence). Assay used: immunoSEQ multiplex PCR; TCRdb lists only in-frame clones, some missing. In the table there are over a million clones, 65% to 80% of which are singletons. The chain carries TRBV19 and TRBJ2-7; 9 bases line up with TRBD2. Sequencing input: memory CD4+ T cells sorted from blood. The subset denotes: CD45RA-negative fraction. The sequence derives from a man aged 18 to 29 in good health. CDR3 nucleotide sequence: TGTGCCAGGAGATTTCACGGGACTAGCATGTACGAGCAGTACTTC. Translating gives CARRFHGTSMYEQYF.